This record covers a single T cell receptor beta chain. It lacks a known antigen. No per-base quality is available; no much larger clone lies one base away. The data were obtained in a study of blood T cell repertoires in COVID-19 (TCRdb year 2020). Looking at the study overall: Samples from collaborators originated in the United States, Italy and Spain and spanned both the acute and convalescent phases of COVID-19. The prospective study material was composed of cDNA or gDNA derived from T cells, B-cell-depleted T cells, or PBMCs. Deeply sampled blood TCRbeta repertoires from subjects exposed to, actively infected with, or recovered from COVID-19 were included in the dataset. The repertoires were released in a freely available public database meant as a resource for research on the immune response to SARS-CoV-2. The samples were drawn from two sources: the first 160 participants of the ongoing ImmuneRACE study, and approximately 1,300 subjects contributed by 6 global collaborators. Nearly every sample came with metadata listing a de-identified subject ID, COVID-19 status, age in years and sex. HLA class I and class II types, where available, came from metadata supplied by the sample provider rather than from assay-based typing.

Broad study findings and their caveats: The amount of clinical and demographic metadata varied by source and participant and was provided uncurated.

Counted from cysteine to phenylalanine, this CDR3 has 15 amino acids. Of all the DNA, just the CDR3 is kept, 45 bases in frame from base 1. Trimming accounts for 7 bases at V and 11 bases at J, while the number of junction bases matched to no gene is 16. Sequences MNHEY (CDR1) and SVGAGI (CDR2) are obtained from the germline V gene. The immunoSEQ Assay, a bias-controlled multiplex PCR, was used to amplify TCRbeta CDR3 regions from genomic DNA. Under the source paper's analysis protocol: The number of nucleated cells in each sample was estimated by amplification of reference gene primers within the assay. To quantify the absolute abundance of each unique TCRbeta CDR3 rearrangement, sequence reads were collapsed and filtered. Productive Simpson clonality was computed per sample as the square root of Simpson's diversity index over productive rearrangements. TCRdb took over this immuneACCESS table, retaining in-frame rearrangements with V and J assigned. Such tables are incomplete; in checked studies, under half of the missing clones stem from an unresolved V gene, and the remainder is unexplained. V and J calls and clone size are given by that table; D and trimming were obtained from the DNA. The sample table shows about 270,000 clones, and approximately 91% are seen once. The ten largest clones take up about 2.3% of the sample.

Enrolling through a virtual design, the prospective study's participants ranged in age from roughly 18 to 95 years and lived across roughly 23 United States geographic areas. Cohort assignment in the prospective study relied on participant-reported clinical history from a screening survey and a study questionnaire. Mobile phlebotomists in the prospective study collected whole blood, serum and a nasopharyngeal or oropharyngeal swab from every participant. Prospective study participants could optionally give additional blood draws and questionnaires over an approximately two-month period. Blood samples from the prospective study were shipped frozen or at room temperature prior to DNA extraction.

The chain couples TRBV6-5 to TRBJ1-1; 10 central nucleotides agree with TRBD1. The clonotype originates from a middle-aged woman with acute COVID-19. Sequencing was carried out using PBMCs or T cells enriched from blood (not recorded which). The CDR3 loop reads CASTLGTGVLARAFF. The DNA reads TGTGCCAGCACTCTCGGGACAGGGGTCTTAGCTCGGGCTTTCTTT.